This passage covers 7 T cell receptor beta chains from one sample sequenced in a study of cytomegalovirus exposure and HLA in healthy donors. The primer mix had 60 Vbeta and 13 Jbeta primers. The repertoire was sequenced with immunoSEQ multiplex PCR; TCRdb's copy has only in-frame clones and lacks some. This repertoire includes 100,000 to 150,000 clones. The material sequenced was PBMCs. The receptors derive from a man younger than 35 in good health and CMV-seronegative.

The chain couples TRBV4-3 to TRBJ2-1; TRBD2 matches 9 bases. The CDR3 contains 15 residues. Germline loops: CDR1 LGHNA, CDR2 YSLEER. The J segment lost 8 bases and the V segment lost 1 base, leaving 6 bases of the junction unmatched. The CDR3 sequence: CASSQGGGRGDEQFF. CDR3 nucleotides: TGCGCCAGCAGCCAAGGAGGCGGGAGGGGGGATGAGCAGTTCTTC.

V usage is TRBV5-1 and J usage is TRBJ2-7; tentative D call: TRBD1 (6 bases). V was cut by 2 bases and J by 5 bases, with 14 bases left in between. The CDR3 length is 14 residues. Germline V CDR1 and CDR2: SGHRS, YFSETQ. The CDR3 is CASSFSGVIDEQYF. The CDR3 DNA is TGCGCCAGCAGCTTTTCAGGGGTGATCGACGAGCAGTACTTC.

The chain carries TRBV29-1 and TRBJ2-5; 10 bases fit TRBD2. The CDR3 has 15 amino acids. The ends lost 4 bases at V and 4 bases at J; junction bases unmatched: 9. Germline V gives CDR1 SQVTM, CDR2 ANQGSEA. CDR3 loop: CSVVGGPSGGETQYF. Written as DNA, the CDR3 is TGCAGCGTTGTTGGTGGTCCTAGCGGGGGAGAGACCCAGTACTTC. The whole variable domain, remainder taken from reference TRBV29-1 and TRBJ2-5, is SAVISQKPSRDICQRGTSLTIQCQVDSQVTMMFWYRQQPGQSLTLIATANQGSEATYESGFVIDKFPISRPNLTFSTLTVSNMSPEDSSIYLCSVVGGPSGGETQYFGPGTRLLVL.

Regarding this clone: One junction end does not reproduce the germline sequence, and a read error may be involved. This chain uses TRBV28 with TRBJ2-1; TRBD2 might be the D (6 bases). The length of the CDR3 is 13 residues. Germline V lookup: CDR1 MDHEN, CDR2 SYDVKM. The CDR3 sequence is CASSLGGFGAILF. CDR3 bases: TGTGCCAGCAGCCTGGGGGGATTTGGCGCTATCCTCTTC. The full variable domain, its missing parts supplied by reference TRBV28 and TRBJ2-1, is DVKVTQSSRYLVKRTGEKVFLECVQDMDHENMFWYRQDPGLGLRLIYFSYDVKMKEKGDIPEGYSVSREKKERFSLILESASTNQTSMYLCASSLGGFGAILFGPGTRLTVL.

The rearrangement links TRBV11-1 to TRBJ2-6; no firm D call. Germline V gene sequence: CDR1 SGHAT, CDR2 FQDESV (reference sequence). The length of the CDR3 is 18 residues. Trimming pared 5 bases from V and 0 bases from J, leaving 17 bases between. The CDR3 DNA sequence: TGTGCCAGCAGCCCCCTGACAAGTCGATACTCTGGGGCCAACGTCCTGACTTTC. Its protein product is CASSPLTSRYSGANVLTF.

The chain has TRBV2 and TRBJ1-1; TRBD1 agrees at 7 bases. Germline CDR1 SNHLY, CDR2 FYNNEI. With 8 bases clipped from V and 6 bases from J, the junction kept 15 bases outside the gene matches. The CDR3 has 15 residues. CDR3 region: CASGEGGRGNPEAFF. CDR3 sequence (DNA): TGTGCCAGCGGCGAAGGGGGCAGGGGTAACCCTGAAGCTTTCTTT.

The CDR3 DNA sequence: TGTGCCAGCAGTTCGGTAGGGGGTAGGTACGAGCAGTACTTC. It translates to CASSSVGGRYEQYF. This rearrangement joins TRBV28 to TRBJ2-7; D is possibly TRBD1 (6 bases). V was cut by 4 bases and J by 4 bases, with 14 bases left in between. CDR1 is MDHEN and CDR2 is SYDVKM in the germline V gene. The CDR3 consists of 14 residues.